This T cell receptor beta chain was sequenced during a study of post-analysis software for immune sequencing data. Study outcomes and limitations: TRBV5-6, TRBV5-1 and TRBV20-1 belonged to a set of about five TRBV segments that were more frequent in patients than controls.

Researchers reported that TCR beta cDNA libraries carried unique molecular identifiers. One entry per CDR3 protein results from TCRdb running MiXCR on the PCR reads. The data contain approximately 400,000 distinct CDR3 sequences, 30% to 45% of them singletons. Per the germline V gene, CDR1 is DFQATT and CDR2 is SNEGSKA (reference sequence). V lost 1 base, J lost 2 bases, and 12 bases lay in between. The CDR3 totals 15 residues. This clonotype showed up just a few times. Its antigen is currently unknown. The chain has TRBV20-1 and TRBJ2-1; D not resolved. The sequence was collected from a girl between 5 and 17 years old with multiple sclerosis. Sequenced sample: blood. The CDR3 region is CSARADLLTYNEQFF. DNA for the CDR3: TGCAGTGCTAGAGCCGACTTGTTGACCTACAATGAGCAGTTCTTC.